Sequencing of this TCR beta chain was carried out in a study of blood T cell repertoires in COVID-19. About the study: Acute and convalescent COVID-19 specimens originated in the United States, Italy and Spain. In each case, the material was cDNA or gDNA derived from T cells, B-cell-depleted T cells, or PBMCs.

In the authors' methods: Reference gene primer amplification yielded estimated nucleated cell counts. Produced via immunoSEQ multiplex PCR; TCRdb's table is partial and in-frame only. Clone size and V and J calls were adopted from that table, with D and trimming inferred from the DNA. The sample has about 190,000 clones, around 79% seen once. Germline V gene data show CDR1 as LGHNA and CDR2 as YNFKEQ. The CDR3 totals 16 residues. J gave up 3 bases and V 0 bases, and 7 bases lay outside the gene matches. Sequencing was performed on peripheral blood. The chain couples TRBV4-2 to TRBJ2-7; TRBD2 matches at 8 bases. This TCR was sampled from a man aged 60 to 75 with active or convalescent COVID-19. The CDR3 bases are TGTGCCAGCAGCCAAGAAGAATACGGGAGGGACTACGAGCAGTACTTC. Its protein is CASSQEEYGRDYEQYF.